This T cell receptor (beta chain) was profiled in a study of human T cells and chemical hapten exposure. Study overall: Diphenylcyclopropenone, dosed weekly to the scalp, was given to patients throughout the roughly 24-week study. Study results and limitations: There were significantly more large CDR3 similarity clusters among expanded TCRs than among controls.

This clonotype was seen more than once but under ten times. As yet, its antigen is unknown. The study's library attached unique molecular identifiers to single cDNA molecules. TCRdb recomputed calls from the RACE reads with MiXCR, one row per CDR3 protein. The sample has 50,000 to 60,000 distinct CDR3 sequences, 9.5% to 15% seen once. Germline CDR1 reads SGHAT; CDR2 reads FQDESV (reference sequence). The V end lost 3 bases, the J end lost 7 bases, and 15 bases lay between the germline ends. The CDR3 is 14 residues long. As for time point: patch test 3, about 24 weeks after DPC sensitization. As to treatment: therapeutic diphenylcyclopropenone sensitization with weekly scalp DPC. Investigators collected blood before applying each patch test.

The gene calls are TRBV11-1 and TRBJ1-1; perhaps TRBD1 as D (5 bases). This TCR derives from a young man with alopecia areata. Some clones in this sample may be carry-over from other donors' samples. The specimen comprised whole blood, sampled in connection with sensitization to the hapten diphenylcyclopropenone (DPC). CDR3 in amino acids: CASSLRGTGIEAFF. The CDR3 DNA sequence: TGTGCCAGCAGCTTGCGGGGAACAGGAATTGAAGCTTTCTTT.